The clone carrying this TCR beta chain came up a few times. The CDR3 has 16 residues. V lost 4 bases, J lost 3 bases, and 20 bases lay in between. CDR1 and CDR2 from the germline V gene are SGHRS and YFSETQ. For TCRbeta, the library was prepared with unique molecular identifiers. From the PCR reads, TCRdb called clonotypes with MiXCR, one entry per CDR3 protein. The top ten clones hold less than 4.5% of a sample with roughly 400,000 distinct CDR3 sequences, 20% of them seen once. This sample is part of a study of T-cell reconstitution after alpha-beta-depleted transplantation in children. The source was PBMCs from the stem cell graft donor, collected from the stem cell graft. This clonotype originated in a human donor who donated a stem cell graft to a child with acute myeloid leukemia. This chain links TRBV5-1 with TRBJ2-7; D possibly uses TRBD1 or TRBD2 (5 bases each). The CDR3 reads CASSSNGALHYYEQYF. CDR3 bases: TGCGCCAGCAGCAGCAACGGGGCCCTCCACTACTACGAGCAGTACTTC.